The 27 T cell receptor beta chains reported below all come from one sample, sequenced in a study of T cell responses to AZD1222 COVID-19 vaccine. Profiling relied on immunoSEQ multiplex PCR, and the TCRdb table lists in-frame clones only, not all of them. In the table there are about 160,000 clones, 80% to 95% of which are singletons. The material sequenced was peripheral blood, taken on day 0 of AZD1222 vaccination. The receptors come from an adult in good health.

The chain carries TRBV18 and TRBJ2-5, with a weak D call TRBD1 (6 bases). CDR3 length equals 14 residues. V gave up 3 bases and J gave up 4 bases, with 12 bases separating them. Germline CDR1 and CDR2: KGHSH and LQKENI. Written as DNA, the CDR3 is TGTGCCAGCTCACCCCTTACAGGGAGAGAGACCCAGTACTTC. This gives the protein CASSPLTGRETQYF.

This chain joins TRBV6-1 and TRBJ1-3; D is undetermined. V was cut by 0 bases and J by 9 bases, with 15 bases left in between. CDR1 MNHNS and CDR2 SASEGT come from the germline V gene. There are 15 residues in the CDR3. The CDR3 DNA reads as TGTGCCAGCAGTGAAGCGGGGATGGGGAGAGGCACCATATATTTT. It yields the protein CASSEAGMGRGTIYF.

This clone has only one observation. CDR3 protein: CASREIYGYTF. The CDR3 DNA is TGTGCCAGTAGGGAAATCTATGGCTACACCTTC. The chain recombines TRBV19 with TRBJ1-2; the D is unclear. CDR1 and CDR2 from the germline V gene are LNHDA and SQIVND (reference sequence). V was clipped by 6 bases and J by 4 bases, with 6 bases between them. CDR3 length equals 11 residues.

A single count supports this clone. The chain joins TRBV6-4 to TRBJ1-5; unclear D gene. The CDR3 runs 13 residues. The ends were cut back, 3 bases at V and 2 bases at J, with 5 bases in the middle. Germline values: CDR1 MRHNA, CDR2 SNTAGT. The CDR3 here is CASSDTGNQPQHF. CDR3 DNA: TGTGCCAGCAGTGATACTGGCAATCAGCCCCAGCATTTT.

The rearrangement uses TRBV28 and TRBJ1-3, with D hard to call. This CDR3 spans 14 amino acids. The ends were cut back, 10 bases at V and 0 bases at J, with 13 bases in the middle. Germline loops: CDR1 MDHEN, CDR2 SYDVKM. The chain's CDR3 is CATKDGHSGNTIYF. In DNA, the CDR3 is TGTGCCACCAAGGACGGCCACTCTGGAAACACCATATATTTT.

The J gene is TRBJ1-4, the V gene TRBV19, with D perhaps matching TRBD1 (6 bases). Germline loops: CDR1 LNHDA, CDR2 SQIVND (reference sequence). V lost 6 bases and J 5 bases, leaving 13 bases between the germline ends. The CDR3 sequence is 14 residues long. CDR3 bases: TGTGCCAGTAGATCGACAGGTCAAAATGAAAAACTGTTTTTT. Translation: CASRSTGQNEKLFF. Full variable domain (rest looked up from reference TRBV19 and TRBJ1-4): DGGITQSPKYLFRKEGQNVTLSCEQNLNHDAMYWYRQDPGQGLRLIYYSQIVNDFQKGDIAEGYSVSREKKESFPLTVTSAQKNPTAFYLCASRSTGQNEKLFFGSGTQLSVL.

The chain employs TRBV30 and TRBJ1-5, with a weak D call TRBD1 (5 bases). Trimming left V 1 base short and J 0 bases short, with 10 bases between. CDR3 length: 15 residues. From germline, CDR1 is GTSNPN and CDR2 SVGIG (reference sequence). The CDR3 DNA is TGTGCCTGGAGTGCAGGGATTGCTAGCAATCAGCCCCAGCATTTT. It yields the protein CAWSAGIASNQPQHF.

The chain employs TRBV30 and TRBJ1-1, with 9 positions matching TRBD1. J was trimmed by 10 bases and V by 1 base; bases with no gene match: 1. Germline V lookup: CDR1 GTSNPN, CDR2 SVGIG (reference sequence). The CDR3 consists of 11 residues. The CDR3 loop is CAWSADRGAFF. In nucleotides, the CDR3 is TGTGCCTGGAGTGCGGACAGGGGAGCTTTCTTT.

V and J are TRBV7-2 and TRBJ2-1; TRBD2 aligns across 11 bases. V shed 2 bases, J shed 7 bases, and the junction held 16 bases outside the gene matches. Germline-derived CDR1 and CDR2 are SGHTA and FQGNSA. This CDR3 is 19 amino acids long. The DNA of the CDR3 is TGTGCCAGCAGCTTAAAACCCACCCAGCTAGCGGGAGGCGGGAATGAGCAGTTCTTC. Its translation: CASSLKPTQLAGGGNEQFF. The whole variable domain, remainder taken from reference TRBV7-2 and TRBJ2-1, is GAGVSQSPSNKVTEKGKDVELRCDPISGHTALYWYRQSLGQGLEFLIYFQGNSAPDKSGLPSDRFSAERTGGSVSTLTIQRTQQEDSAVYLCASSLKPTQLAGGGNEQFFGPGTRLTVL.

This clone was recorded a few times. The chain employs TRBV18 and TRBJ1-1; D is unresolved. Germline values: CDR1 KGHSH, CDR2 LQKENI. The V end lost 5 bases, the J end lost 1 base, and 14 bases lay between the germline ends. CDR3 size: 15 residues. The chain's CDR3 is CASSSNGLGNTEAFF. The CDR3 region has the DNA TGTGCCAGCTCATCAAATGGGCTAGGGAACACTGAAGCTTTCTTT.

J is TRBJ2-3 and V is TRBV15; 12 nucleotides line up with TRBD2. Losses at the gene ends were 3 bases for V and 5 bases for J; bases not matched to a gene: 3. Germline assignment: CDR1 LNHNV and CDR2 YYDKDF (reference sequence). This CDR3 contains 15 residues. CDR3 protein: CATSRTSGSGDTQYF. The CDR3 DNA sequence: TGTGCCACCAGCAGGACTAGCGGGAGTGGAGATACGCAGTATTTT.

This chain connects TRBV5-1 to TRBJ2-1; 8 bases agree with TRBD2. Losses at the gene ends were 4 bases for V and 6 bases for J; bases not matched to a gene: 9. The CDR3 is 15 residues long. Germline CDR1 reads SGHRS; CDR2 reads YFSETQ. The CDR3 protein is CASSAPGLGSNEQFF. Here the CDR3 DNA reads TGCGCCAGCAGCGCTCCGGGACTAGGTTCCAATGAGCAGTTCTTC.

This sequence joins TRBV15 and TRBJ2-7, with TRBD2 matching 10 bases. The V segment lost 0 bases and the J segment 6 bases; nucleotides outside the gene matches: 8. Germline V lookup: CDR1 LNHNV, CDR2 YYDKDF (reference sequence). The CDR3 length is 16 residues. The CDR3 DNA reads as TGTGCCACCAGCAGAGACCTAGCGGGAGCCTTCCCCGAGCAGTACTTC. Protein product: CATSRDLAGAFPEQYF.

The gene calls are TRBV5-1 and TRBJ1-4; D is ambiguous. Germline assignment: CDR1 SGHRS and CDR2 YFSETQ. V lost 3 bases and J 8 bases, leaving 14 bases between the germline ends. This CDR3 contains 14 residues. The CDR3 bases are TGCGCCAGCAGCTACGGCAATCGAGGGGAAAAACTGTTTTTT. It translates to CASSYGNRGEKLFF.

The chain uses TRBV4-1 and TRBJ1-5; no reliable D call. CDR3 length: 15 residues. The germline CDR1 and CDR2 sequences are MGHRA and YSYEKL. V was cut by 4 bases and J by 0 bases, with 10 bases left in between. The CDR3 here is CASSRVVNSNQPQHF. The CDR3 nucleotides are TGCGCCAGCAGCCGGGTGGTTAATAGCAATCAGCCCCAGCATTTT.

CDR3 in amino acids: CASSPDRAKVGYTF. In DNA form, the CDR3 reads TGTGCCAGCTCTCCTGACAGGGCCAAAGTCGGCTACACCTTC. The chain links TRBV18 to TRBJ1-2; 7 positions match TRBD1. The germline V gene has CDR1 KGHSH and CDR2 LQKENI. The V gene end was trimmed by 6 bases and the J gene end by 8 bases; junction bases not matched to a gene: 12. The CDR3 has 14 residues.

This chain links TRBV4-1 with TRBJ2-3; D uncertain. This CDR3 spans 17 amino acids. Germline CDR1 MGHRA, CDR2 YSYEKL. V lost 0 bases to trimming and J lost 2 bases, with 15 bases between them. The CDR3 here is CASSQDLPRPPTDTQYF. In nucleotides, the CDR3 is TGCGCCAGCAGCCAAGATCTGCCCAGGCCTCCCACAGATACGCAGTATTTT.

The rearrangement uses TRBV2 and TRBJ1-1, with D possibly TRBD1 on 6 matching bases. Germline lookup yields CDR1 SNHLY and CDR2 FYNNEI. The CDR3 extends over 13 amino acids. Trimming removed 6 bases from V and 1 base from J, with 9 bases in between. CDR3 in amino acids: CASRLQGNTEAFF. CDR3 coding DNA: TGTGCCAGCAGGTTACAGGGGAACACTGAAGCTTTCTTT.

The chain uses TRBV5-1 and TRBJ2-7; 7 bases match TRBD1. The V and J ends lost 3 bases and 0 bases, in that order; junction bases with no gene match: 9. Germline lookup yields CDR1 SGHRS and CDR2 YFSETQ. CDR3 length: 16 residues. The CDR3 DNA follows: TGCGCCAGCAGCTGGTCGACAGGGTTGTCCTCCTACGAGCAGTACTTC. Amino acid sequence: CASSWSTGLSSYEQYF.

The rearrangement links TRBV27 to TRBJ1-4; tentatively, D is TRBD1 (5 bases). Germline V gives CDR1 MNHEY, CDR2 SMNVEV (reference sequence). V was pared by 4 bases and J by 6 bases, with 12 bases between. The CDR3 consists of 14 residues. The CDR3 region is CASSWAGSDEKLFF. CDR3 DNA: TGTGCCAGCAGTTGGGCAGGGAGCGATGAAAAACTGTTTTTT.

CDR3 bases: TGTGCCAGCAGCTCAGCGGGCGCAACAGATACGCAGTATTTT. As protein: CASSSAGATDTQYF. J is TRBJ2-3 and V is TRBV13; the D gene is possibly TRBD2 (6 bases). Between the trimmed V and J ends, which lost 4 bases and 3 bases, there was a span of 11 bases. CDR1 PRHDT and CDR2 FYEKMQ come from the germline V gene (reference sequence). CDR3 length equals 14 residues.

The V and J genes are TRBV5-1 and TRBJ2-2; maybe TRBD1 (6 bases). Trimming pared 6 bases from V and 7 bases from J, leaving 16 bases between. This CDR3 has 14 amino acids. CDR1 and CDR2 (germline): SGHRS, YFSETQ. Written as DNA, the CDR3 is TGCGCCAGCACCTTCCAGGGGCAGGGCGGGGAGCTGTTTTTT. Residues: CASTFQGQGGELFF.

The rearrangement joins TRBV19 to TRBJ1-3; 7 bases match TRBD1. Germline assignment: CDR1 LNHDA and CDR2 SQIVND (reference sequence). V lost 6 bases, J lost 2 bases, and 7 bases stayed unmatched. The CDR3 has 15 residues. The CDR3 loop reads CASSPDRYAGNTIYF. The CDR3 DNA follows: TGTGCCAGTAGCCCGGACAGGTATGCTGGAAACACCATATATTTT.

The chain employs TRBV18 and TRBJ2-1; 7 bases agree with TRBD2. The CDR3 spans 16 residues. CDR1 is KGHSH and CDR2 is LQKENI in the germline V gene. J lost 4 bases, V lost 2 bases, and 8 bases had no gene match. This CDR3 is CASSPVQSGMYNEQFF. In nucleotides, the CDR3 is TGTGCCAGCTCACCAGTTCAGAGCGGGATGTACAATGAGCAGTTCTTC.

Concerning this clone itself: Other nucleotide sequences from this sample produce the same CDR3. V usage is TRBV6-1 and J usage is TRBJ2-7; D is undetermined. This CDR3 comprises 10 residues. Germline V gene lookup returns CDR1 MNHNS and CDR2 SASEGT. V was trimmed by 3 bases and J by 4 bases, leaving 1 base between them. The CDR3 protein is CASSDYEQYF. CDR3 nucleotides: TGTGCCAGCAGTGATTACGAGCAGTACTTC.

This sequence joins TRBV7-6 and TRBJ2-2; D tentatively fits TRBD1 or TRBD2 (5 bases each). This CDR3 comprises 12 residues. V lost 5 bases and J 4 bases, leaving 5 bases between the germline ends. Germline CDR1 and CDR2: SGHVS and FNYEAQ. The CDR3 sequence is CASSGTTGELFF. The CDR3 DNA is TGTGCCAGCAGCGGGACCACCGGGGAGCTGTTTTTT.

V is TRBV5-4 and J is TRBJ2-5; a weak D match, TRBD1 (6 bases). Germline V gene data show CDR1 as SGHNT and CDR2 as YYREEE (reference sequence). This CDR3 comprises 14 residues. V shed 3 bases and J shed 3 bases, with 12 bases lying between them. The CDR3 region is CASSSKDRKETQYF. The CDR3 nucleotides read TGTGCCAGCAGCTCCAAAGACAGGAAAGAGACCCAGTACTTC.